A single sample gave rise to the 7 T cell receptor beta chains below, sequenced in a study of shared clonotypes between healthy human individuals. Repertoires were generated with immunoSEQ multiplex PCR, while TCRdb's copy carries only in-frame clones and drops some. The repertoire holds about half a million clones, approximately 80% seen once, with 12% in the top ten. The sequenced material came from PBMCs. The receptors originated from a woman aged 35 to 49 in good health. Some clones in this sample may be carry-over from other donors' samples.

This rearrangement joins TRBV5-5 to TRBJ2-3; 7 positions agree with TRBD1. This CDR3 has 15 residues. CDR1 is SGHKS and CDR2 is YYEKEE in the germline V gene (reference sequence). With 0 bases clipped from V and 6 bases from J, the junction kept 7 bases outside the gene matches. The DNA of the CDR3 is TGTGCCAGCAGCTTGGCCGGCAAGGGGGCGGATACGCAGTATTTT. Translated, it gives CASSLAGKGADTQYF.

A few counts support this clone. J is TRBJ1-1 and V is TRBV30, with TRBD1 matching 7 bases. The CDR3 consists of 12 residues. CDR1 GTSNPN and CDR2 SVGIG come from the germline V gene (reference sequence). V lost 8 bases to trimming and J lost 4 bases; unmatched junction nucleotides: 7. CDR3 DNA sequence: TGTGCCGGTAACAGGGGTGGCACTGAAGCTTTCTTT. This gives the protein CAGNRGGTEAFF.

CDR3 DNA sequence: TGTGCCAGCAGCTTAGAGGGCAGGGGGAATGTGGATGAGCAGTTCTTC. Translating it yields CASSLEGRGNVDEQFF. This sequence joins TRBV7-2 and TRBJ2-1, with TRBD1 identical over 7 bases. CDR1 SGHTA and CDR2 FQGNSA come from the germline V gene. Trimming took 1 base from V and 8 from J; bases not matched to a gene: 11. There are 16 residues in the CDR3.

This clone was seen more than once but under ten times. The V and J genes are TRBV11-2 and TRBJ2-2, with D hard to call. V lost 3 bases, J lost 0 bases, and 8 bases lay in between. Germline CDR1 reads SGHAT; CDR2 reads FQNNGV. This CDR3 comprises 15 residues. As DNA, the CDR3 is TGTGCCAGCAGCTTCACAAACGCGAACACCGGGGAGCTGTTTTTT. Amino acids: CASSFTNANTGELFF.

The genes are TRBV2 and TRBJ2-7; TRBD1 matches at 7 bases. V gave up 6 bases and J gave up 3 bases; unmatched junction bases: 8. Germline V gene lookup returns CDR1 SNHLY and CDR2 FYNNEI. The CDR3 totals 14 residues. CDR3 amino acids: CASRGRDSSYEQYF. CDR3 DNA: TGTGCCAGCAGGGGTAGGGACAGCAGCTACGAGCAGTACTTC.

This clone was observed a single time. The CDR3 sequence: CASSLAVSGELFF. CDR3 in DNA: TGTGCCAGTAGTCTGGCAGTAAGCGGGGAGCTGTTTTTT. V and J are TRBV19 and TRBJ2-2; no clear D. V was shortened by 5 bases and J by 7 bases, with 11 bases between the two germline ends. CDR3 length equals 13 residues. The germline V gene encodes CDR1 LNHDA and CDR2 SQIVND (reference sequence).

This clone came up a few times. The sample has other DNA sequences that encode this CDR3 too. The chain employs TRBV30 and TRBJ1-3, with D hard to call. Trimming took 0 bases from V and 0 from J, leaving 6 bases between them. CDR1 GTSNPN and CDR2 SVGIG come from the germline V gene (reference sequence). The length of the CDR3 is 14 residues. The CDR3 nucleotides read TGTGCCTGGAGTGTAGGTATCTCTGGAAACACCATATATTTT. Amino acid sequence: CAWSVGISGNTIYF.